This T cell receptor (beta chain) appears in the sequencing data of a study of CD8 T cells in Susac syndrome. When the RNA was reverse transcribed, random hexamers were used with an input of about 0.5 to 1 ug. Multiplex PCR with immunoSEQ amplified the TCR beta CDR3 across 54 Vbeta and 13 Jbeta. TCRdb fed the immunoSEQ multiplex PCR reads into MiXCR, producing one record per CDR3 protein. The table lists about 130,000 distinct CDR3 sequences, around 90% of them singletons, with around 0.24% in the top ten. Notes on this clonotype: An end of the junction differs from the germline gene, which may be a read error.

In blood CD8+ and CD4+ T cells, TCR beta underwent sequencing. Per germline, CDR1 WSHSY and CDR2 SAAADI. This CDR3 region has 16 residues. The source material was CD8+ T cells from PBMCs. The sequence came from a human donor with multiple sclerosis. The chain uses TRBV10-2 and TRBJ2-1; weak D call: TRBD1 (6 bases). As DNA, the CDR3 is TGCGCCAGCGAGCCAGTGTTGGGGGCCTCCTTCAATGAGCAGTTCTTC. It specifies CASEPVLGASFNEQFF.